This T cell receptor beta chain emerged from a study of blood T cell repertoires in COVID-19. At the level of the study: The origin of the acute and convalescent COVID-19 samples was the United States, Italy and Spain.

Sequencing was performed with immunoSEQ multiplex PCR; in TCRdb, only in-frame clones are kept and a portion is missing. The sample holds about 480,000 clones, over 75% seen once. Assignments of participants to cohorts depended upon their own reported clinical history. The CDR3 has 16 amino acids. Losses at the gene ends were 0 bases for V and 3 bases for J; bases not matched to a gene: 2. Per germline, CDR1 WNHNN and CDR2 SYGVQD (reference sequence). This clonotype originated in a woman aged 40 to 49 who had recovered from COVID-19. Specimen: PBMCs or T cells enriched from blood (not recorded which). The chain has TRBV10-1 and TRBJ2-3; 11 nucleotides line up with TRBD2. The CDR3 here is CASSESLAGGTDTQYF. The CDR3 region has the DNA TGCGCCAGCAGTGAGTCGCTAGCGGGAGGTACAGATACGCAGTATTTT.